These 18 T cell receptor beta chains share one sample of origin, sequenced in a study of cytomegalovirus exposure and HLA in healthy donors. The PCR employed 60 Vbeta primers together with 13 Jbeta primers. Clones were sequenced by immunoSEQ multiplex PCR, and TCRdb holds only the in-frame ones, with some missing. The sample has some 150,000 clones, roughly 9.8% seen once. The sequencing input was PBMCs. All receptors come from a middle-aged man in good health and CMV-seronegative.

The V gene is TRBV2, the J gene TRBJ2-3; 12 bases fit TRBD2. J gave up 6 bases and V 7 bases, and 8 bases lay outside the gene matches. This CDR3 has 15 residues. Per germline, CDR1 SNHLY and CDR2 FYNNEI. CDR3 in DNA: TGTGCCAGCATGTTCGGACTAGCGGGAAGCGATACGCAGTATTTT. It yields the protein CASMFGLAGSDTQYF.

The chain recombines TRBV28 with TRBJ2-7; TRBD2 is a possible D gene (6 bases). The germline CDR1 and CDR2 sequences are MDHEN and SYDVKM. V shed 7 bases and J shed 7 bases, with 11 bases lying between them. The CDR3 runs to 11 residues. Here the CDR3 reads CASTTGREQYF. The CDR3 DNA sequence: TGTGCCAGCACCACGGGGAGGGAGCAGTACTTC. The whole variable domain, remainder taken from reference TRBV28 and TRBJ2-7, is DVKVTQSSRYLVKRTGEKVFLECVQDMDHENMFWYRQDPGLGLRLIYFSYDVKMKEKGDIPEGYSVSREKKERFSLILESASTNQTSMYLCASTTGREQYFGPGTRLTVT.

This clone was seen a handful of times. The chain has TRBV29-1 and TRBJ2-2; 11 bases are a match to TRBD2. Germline trimming cut 7 bases from V and 1 base from J; bases unmatched to any gene: 17. CDR1 is SQVTM and CDR2 is ANQGSEA in the germline V gene. This CDR3 has 19 amino acids. CDR3 nucleotide sequence: TGCAGCGCCACGGGGGGGATAACTAGCGGGGGTTGGAACACCGGGGAGCTGTTTTTT. Translation gives CSATGGITSGGWNTGELFF.

The gene calls are TRBV28 and TRBJ2-1; unclear D gene. CDR1 MDHEN and CDR2 SYDVKM come from the germline V gene. Trimming pared 6 bases from V and 9 bases from J, leaving 9 bases between. CDR3 length equals 11 residues. For the CDR3, the DNA is TGTGCCAGCAGCTCCCGCGGTGAGCAGTTCTTC. Encoded protein: CASSSRGEQFF.

This clone showed up just a few times. This chain joins TRBV5-5 and TRBJ2-3; no reliable D call. The CDR3 runs 13 residues. Germline assignment: CDR1 SGHKS and CDR2 YYEKEE (reference sequence). The ends were cut back, 5 bases at V and 5 bases at J, with 12 bases in the middle. The CDR3 DNA reads TGTGCCAGCAGTCCACGACTCTTAGATACGCAGTATTTT. It is translated as CASSPRLLDTQYF.

The V call is TRBV9, the J call TRBJ2-5; D might be TRBD1 (6 bases). Trimming took off 0 bases at V and 6 bases at J, with 12 bases between the two ends. This CDR3 spans 14 amino acids. Germline V gives CDR1 SGDLS, CDR2 YYNGEE. CDR3 loop: CASSVDHRAKTQYF. CDR3 sequence (DNA): TGTGCCAGCAGCGTAGACCACAGGGCGAAGACCCAGTACTTC.

This clone was seen more than once but under ten times. The sample holds other DNA sequences that translate to the same CDR3. The V and J genes are TRBV6-5 and TRBJ1-2, with TRBD1 as a possible D gene (5 bases). V lost 9 bases to trimming and J lost 3 bases, with 20 bases between them. CDR1 MNHEY and CDR2 SVGAGI come from the germline V gene. The CDR3 totals 15 residues. This CDR3 reads CASRYSGQSDYGYTF. As DNA, the CDR3 is TGTGCCAGTAGATACTCGGGGCAGTCGGACTATGGCTACACCTTC.

This clone was counted a few times. This chain uses TRBV6-5 with TRBJ2-3; 9 bases are shared with TRBD1. V dropped 5 bases and J dropped 4; count of bases not matched to a gene: 7. This CDR3 is 15 amino acids long. CDR1 is MNHEY, CDR2 SVGAGI, per germline. The CDR3 DNA reads TGTGCCAGCAGTACGACAGGGGGGGGCGCAGATACGCAGTATTTT. Residues: CASSTTGGGADTQYF.

This clone has only a few counts. This chain connects TRBV4-1 to TRBJ2-7; 8 bases are shared with TRBD2. V trimming: 2 bases; J trimming: 5 bases; junction bases outside the gene matches: 14. Germline V gene sequence: CDR1 MGHRA, CDR2 YSYEKL. The CDR3 loop spans 17 amino acids. CDR3 region: CASSQLSVRAGVHEQYF. The CDR3 DNA sequence: TGCGCCAGCAGCCAACTGTCCGTAAGAGCGGGAGTACACGAGCAGTACTTC.

V is TRBV10-3 and J is TRBJ2-7; 14 nucleotides align to TRBD2. The V segment lost 8 bases and the J segment 4 bases; nucleotides outside the gene matches: 7. CDR3 length: 15 residues. Germline-derived CDR1 and CDR2 are ENHRY and SYGVKD. The CDR3 DNA follows: TGTGCCATCGCCTTGACTAGCGGGAGGGTATACGAGCAGTACTTC. This codes for CAIALTSGRVYEQYF.

This chain connects TRBV6-6 to TRBJ1-5; 8 bases align to TRBD1. V lost 6 bases and J lost 3; bases outside the gene matches: 4. CDR1 and CDR2 (germline): MNHNY, SVGAGI (reference sequence). The CDR3 consists of 14 residues. As DNA, the CDR3 is TGTGCCAGCAGCCAGGACAGGGACAATCAGCCCCAGCATTTT. Amino acid sequence: CASSQDRDNQPQHF.

This clone came up a few times. The chain employs TRBV10-2 and TRBJ2-1; 7 bases are shared with TRBD2. V lost 7 bases to trimming and J lost 7 bases; unmatched junction nucleotides: 10. This CDR3 is built from 14 residues. The germline CDR1 and CDR2 sequences are WSHSY and SAAADI. The DNA of the CDR3 is TGCGCCAGCAAGGGTAGCGGGCCCCTGAATGAGCAGTTCTTC. As protein: CASKGSGPLNEQFF.

Only a few counts were recorded for this clone. The V and J genes are TRBV7-9 and TRBJ1-1; 7 bases map to TRBD1. The CDR3 has 15 amino acids. The ends lost 2 bases at V and 0 bases at J; junction bases unmatched: 3. The germline CDR1 and CDR2 sequences are SEHNR and FQNEAQ (reference sequence). The CDR3 bases are TGTGCCAGCAGCTTATTGACAGGGTTGAACACTGAAGCTTTCTTT. Its translation: CASSLLTGLNTEAFF.

The rearrangement uses TRBV5-4 and TRBJ2-7, with 14 nucleotides matching TRBD2. This CDR3 has 15 residues. V gave up 3 bases and J gave up 3 bases; unmatched junction bases: 2. The germline CDR1 and CDR2 sequences are SGHNT and YYREEE (reference sequence). The CDR3 DNA reads as TGTGCCAGCAGCTCCGGGACTAGCGGGAGCTACGAGCAGTACTTC. As protein: CASSSGTSGSYEQYF.

This clone was detected only a few times. V and J are TRBV19 and TRBJ1-2; TRBD1 aligns across 9 bases. CDR3 length: 15 amino acids. Looked up from germline, CDR1 is LNHDA and CDR2 is SQIVND (reference sequence). Trimming took 5 bases from V and 7 from J; bases not matched to a gene: 11. The CDR3 DNA is TGTGCCAGTAGTCCTCAATTCCGGGACAGGGTTGGCTACACCTTC. Its translation: CASSPQFRDRVGYTF. The whole variable domain, remainder taken from reference TRBV19 and TRBJ1-2, is DGGITQSPKYLFRKEGQNVTLSCEQNLNHDAMYWYRQDPGQGLRLIYYSQIVNDFQKGDIAEGYSVSREKKESFPLTVTSAQKNPTAFYLCASSPQFRDRVGYTFGSGTRLTVV.

The chain employs TRBV2 and TRBJ2-3, with TRBD2 matching 8 bases. V lost 5 bases and J lost 1; bases outside the gene matches: 11. The germline CDR1 and CDR2 sequences are SNHLY and FYNNEI. The CDR3 extends over 17 amino acids. This CDR3 reads CASSHRGGGGRTDTQYF. CDR3 DNA: TGTGCCAGCAGTCACCGGGGTGGCGGGGGGCGCACAGATACGCAGTATTTT.

The rearrangement links TRBV21-1 to TRBJ2-5; the table's D call, TRBD2, has no DNA check behind it. The J call may be mistaken, given a closer DNA end match to TRBJ2-7. TRBV21-1 is described as a pseudogene. The CDR3 totals 16 residues. CDR3 bases: TGTGCCAGCAGCAAAGGAGGGGCTAGCGGGAGTTACGAGCAGTACTTC. This codes for CASSKGGASGSYEQYF.

This clone came up a few times. The CDR3 DNA reads as TGTGCCAGCAGCCTAGCGGGAGGGTTGAACACCGGGGAGCTGTTTTTT. It translates to CASSLAGGLNTGELFF. The chain combines TRBV5-4 with TRBJ2-2; TRBD2 matches 12 bases. CDR3 length: 16 amino acids. With V trimmed by 4 bases and J by 1 base, 2 bases remained unmatched. The germline V gene encodes CDR1 SGHNT and CDR2 YYREEE (reference sequence).